This T cell receptor beta chain is drawn from a study of blood T cells in healthy people across ages. Points from the study as a whole: Researchers deemed the diversity estimates from one million T cells underestimates.

Through a sample-barcoded 5' primer and a J-beta primer mix, a second PCR was run for about 6 to 11 cycles. Every single cDNA molecule received a tag from a template-switch adaptor with 12 random nucleotides. TCRdb re-analysed the 5' RACE reads in MiXCR, keeping a single row per CDR3 protein. The sample holds around 1,600,000 distinct CDR3 sequences; roughly 43% are singletons and the top ten take just over 4%. A note on this clonotype: As yet, its antigen is unknown.

V gave up 7 bases and J gave up 2 bases, with 9 bases separating them. Germline CDR1 reads DFQATT; CDR2 reads SNEGSKA (reference sequence). CDR3 length: 12 residues. Sequencing was done on a sample of blood. The rearrangement links TRBV20-1 to TRBJ2-1; TRBD1 might be the D (6 bases). The sequence was collected from a woman between 18 and 29 years old in good health. DNA for the CDR3: TGCAGTGGGACAGTTACCTACAATGAGCAGTTCTTC. Its protein product is CSGTVTYNEQFF.